This TCR beta chain was retrieved from a study of blood T cell repertoires in COVID-19. This CDR3 is built from 15 residues. J lost 5 bases, V lost 4 bases, and 7 bases had no gene match. The germline gives CDR1 MNHEY, CDR2 SMNVEV (reference sequence). Participants were aged roughly 18 to 89 years from approximately 25 US areas. Here immunoSEQ multiplex PCR was the method, and the copy in TCRdb shows in-frame clones only, minus some. This table has around 260,000 clones, more than 80% appearing once. This TCR came from a woman aged 30 to 39 who had recovered from COVID-19. Sequencing used PBMCs or T cells enriched from blood (not recorded which). The chain is built from TRBV27 and TRBJ2-3; TRBD2 matches 9 bases. CDR3 nucleotide sequence: TGTGCCAGCAGTTCTTTAGCGGGAGCGGGAGATACGCAGTATTTT. Translated, it gives CASSSLAGAGDTQYF.